Listed here are 7 T cell receptor beta chains from one sample, sequenced in a study of spatial heterogeneity in lung cancer (dated by TCRdb to about 2019). The method was 5' RACE. Sequencing used a NextSeq 500. The raw public data were reprocessed by TCRdb itself: fastp quality trimming at Q25, MiXCR clonotype calling, in-frame beta chains only. One record per CDR3 amino acid sequence lists the most common genes and DNA. The sample yields approximately 92,000 distinct CDR3 sequences; 12% were counted once. Jointly, the top ten make up roughly 39% of the sample. The time point label on this specimen signifies: sample taken at primary tumor resection. For TCR sequencing, whole RNA was extracted from tumor and nontumor lung tissue, or from cryopreserved PBMC samples, and no cell sorting was done. The specimen comprised PBMCs, sampled at surgery. The receptors were gathered from a male donor with early-stage non-small cell lung cancer.

This sequence joins TRBV20-1 and TRBJ2-7, with 12 bases aligning to TRBD2. V lost 6 bases to trimming and J lost 5 bases; unmatched junction nucleotides: 11. Germline V gene lookup returns CDR1 DFQATT and CDR2 SNEGSKA (reference sequence). The CDR3 has 15 residues. CDR3 in amino acids: CSADPTSGSPDEQYF. In DNA form, the CDR3 reads TGCAGTGCCGACCCGACTAGCGGGAGTCCAGACGAGCAGTACTTC.

This clonotype was detected many times. CDR3 in amino acids: CASSQLAGGGETQYF. CDR3 in DNA: TGTGCCAGCAGCCAACTAGCGGGAGGTGGGGAGACCCAGTACTTC. This sequence joins TRBV7-8 and TRBJ2-5; 12 nucleotides line up with TRBD2. The junction had 6 bases not matched to a gene; V was cut back by 5 bases and J by 5 bases. Germline CDR1 SGHVS, CDR2 FQNEAQ. The CDR3 sequence is 15 residues long.

This clonotype was seen a handful of times. The chain combines TRBV7-2 with TRBJ2-7; the match to TRBD2 covers 11 bases. CDR1 is SGHTA and CDR2 is FQGNSA in the germline V gene. The CDR3 covers 15 residues. With V trimmed by 5 bases and J by 2 bases, 5 bases remained unmatched. The CDR3 DNA sequence: TGTGCCAGCAGCCTAAGACTAGCGGGGCCCTACGAGCAGTACTTC. Its translation is CASSLRLAGPYEQYF.

The V and J genes are TRBV7-8 and TRBJ2-5; 10 bases agree with TRBD1. Germline V gene lookup returns CDR1 SGHVS and CDR2 FQNEAQ. V shed 5 bases, J shed 4 bases, and the junction held 10 bases outside the gene matches. This CDR3 has 16 residues. The CDR3 region has the DNA TGTGCCAGCAGCATCGATAGGGGACAGGGGACAGAGACCCAGTACTTC. This sequence encodes CASSIDRGQGTETQYF.

The chain combines TRBV3-1 with TRBJ1-2; perhaps TRBD1 as D (5 bases). This CDR3 region has 13 residues. Trimming removed 2 bases from V and 4 bases from J, with 8 bases in between. CDR1 is LGHDT, CDR2 YNNKEL, per germline (reference sequence). The CDR3 region is CASSQPGGYGYTF. CDR3 sequence (DNA): TGTGCCAGCAGCCAACCCGGGGGCTATGGCTACACCTTC.

This clonotype was seen more than once but under ten times. The chain is built from TRBV20-1 and TRBJ1-1; D remains unclear. CDR1 is DFQATT, CDR2 SNEGSKA, per germline (reference sequence). The CDR3 totals 16 residues. Trimming removed 0 bases from V and 1 base from J, with 15 bases in between. CDR3 DNA: TGCAGTGCTAGAGATTTCCAGGTAGGGTCGAACACTGAAGCTTTCTTT. Translating gives CSARDFQVGSNTEAFF.

This clonotype was detected a few times. This chain joins TRBV20-1 and TRBJ2-1; D remains ambiguous. CDR1 DFQATT and CDR2 SNEGSKA come from the germline V gene (reference sequence). This CDR3 contains 17 residues. V lost 3 bases, J lost 3 bases, and 21 bases lay in between. The CDR3 DNA reads as TGCAGTGCTAGTTTCTCCCTCGTGGTCCTAAGCTACAATGAGCAGTTCTTC. This translates into CSASFSLVVLSYNEQFF.